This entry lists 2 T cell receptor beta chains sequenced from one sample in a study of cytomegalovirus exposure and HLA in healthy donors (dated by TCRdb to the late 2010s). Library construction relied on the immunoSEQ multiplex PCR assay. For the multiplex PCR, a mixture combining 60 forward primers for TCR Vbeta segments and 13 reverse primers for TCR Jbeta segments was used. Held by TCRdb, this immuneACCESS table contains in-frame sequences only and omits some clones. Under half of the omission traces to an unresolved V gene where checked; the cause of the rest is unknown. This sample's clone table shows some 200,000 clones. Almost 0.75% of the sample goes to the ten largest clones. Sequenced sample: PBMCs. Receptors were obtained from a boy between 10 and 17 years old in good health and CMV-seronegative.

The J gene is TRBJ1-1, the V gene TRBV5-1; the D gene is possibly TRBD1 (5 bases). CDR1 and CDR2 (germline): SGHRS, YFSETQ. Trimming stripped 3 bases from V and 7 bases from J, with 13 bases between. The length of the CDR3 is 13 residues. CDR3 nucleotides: TGCGCCAGCAGCTACGGGACTGCGGATGAAGCTTTCTTT. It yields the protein CASSYGTADEAFF.

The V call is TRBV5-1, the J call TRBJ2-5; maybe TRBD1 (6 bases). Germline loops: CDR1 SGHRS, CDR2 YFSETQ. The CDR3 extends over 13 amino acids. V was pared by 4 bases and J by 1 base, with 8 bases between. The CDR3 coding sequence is TGCGCCAGCAGCGTACAGGGCCAAGAGACCCAGTACTTC. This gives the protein CASSVQGQETQYF. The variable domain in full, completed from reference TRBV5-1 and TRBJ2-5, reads KAGVTQTPRYLIKTRGQQVTLSCSPISGHRSVSWYQQTPGQGLQFLFEYFSETQRNKGNFPGRFSGRQFSNSRSEMNVSTLELGDSALYLCASSVQGQETQYFGPGTRLLVL.